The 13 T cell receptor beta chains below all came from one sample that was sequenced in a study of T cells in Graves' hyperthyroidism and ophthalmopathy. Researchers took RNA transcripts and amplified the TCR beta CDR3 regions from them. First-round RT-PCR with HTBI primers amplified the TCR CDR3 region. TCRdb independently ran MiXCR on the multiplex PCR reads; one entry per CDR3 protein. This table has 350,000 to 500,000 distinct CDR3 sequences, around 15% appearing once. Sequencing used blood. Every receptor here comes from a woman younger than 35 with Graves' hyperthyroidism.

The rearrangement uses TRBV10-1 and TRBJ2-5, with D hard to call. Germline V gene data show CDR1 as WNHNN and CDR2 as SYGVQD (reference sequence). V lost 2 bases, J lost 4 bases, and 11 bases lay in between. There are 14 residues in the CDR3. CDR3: CASSERSVGETQYF. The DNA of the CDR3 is TGCGCCAGCAGTGAGAGGAGTGTAGGAGAGACCCAGTACTTC.

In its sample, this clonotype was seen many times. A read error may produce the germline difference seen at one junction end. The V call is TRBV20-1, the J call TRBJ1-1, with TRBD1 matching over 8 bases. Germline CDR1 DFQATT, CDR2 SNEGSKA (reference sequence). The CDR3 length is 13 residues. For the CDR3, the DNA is TGCAGTGCGGTGGACAGGGTGAAAACTGAAGCTTTCTTT. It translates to CSAVDRVKTEAFF.

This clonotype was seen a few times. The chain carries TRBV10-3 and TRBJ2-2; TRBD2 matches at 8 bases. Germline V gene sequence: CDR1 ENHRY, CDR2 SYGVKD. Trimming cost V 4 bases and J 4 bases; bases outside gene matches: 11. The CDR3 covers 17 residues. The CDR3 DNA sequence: TGTGCCATCAGTGGTTTGTGGGCGGGAGGTACCACCGGGGAGCTGTTTTTT. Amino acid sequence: CAISGLWAGGTTGELFF.

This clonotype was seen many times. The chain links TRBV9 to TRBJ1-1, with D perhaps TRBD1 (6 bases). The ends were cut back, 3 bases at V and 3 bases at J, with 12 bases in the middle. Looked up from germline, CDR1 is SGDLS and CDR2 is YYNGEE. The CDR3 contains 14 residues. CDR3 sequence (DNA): TGTGCCAGCAGCGGAACAGGGCCTGACACTGAAGCTTTCTTT. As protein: CASSGTGPDTEAFF. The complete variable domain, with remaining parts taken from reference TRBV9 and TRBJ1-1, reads DSGVTQTPKHLITATGQRVTLRCSPRSGDLSVYWYQQSLDQGLQFLIQYYNGEERAKGNILERFSAQQFPDLHSELNLSSLELGDSALYFCASSGTGPDTEAFFGQGTRLTVV.

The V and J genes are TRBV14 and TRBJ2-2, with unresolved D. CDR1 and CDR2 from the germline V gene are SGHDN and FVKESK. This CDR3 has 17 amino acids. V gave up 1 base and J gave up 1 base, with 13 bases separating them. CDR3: CASSQVLGQQNTGELFF. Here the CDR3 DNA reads TGTGCCAGCAGCCAAGTCTTAGGGCAGCAGAACACCGGGGAGCTGTTTTTT.

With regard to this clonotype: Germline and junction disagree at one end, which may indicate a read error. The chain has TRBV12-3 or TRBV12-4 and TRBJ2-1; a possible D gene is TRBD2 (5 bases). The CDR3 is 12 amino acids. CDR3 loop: CASRGPGGERFF. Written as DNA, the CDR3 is TGTGCCAGCCGAGGGCCGGGTGGTGAGCGGTTCTTC.

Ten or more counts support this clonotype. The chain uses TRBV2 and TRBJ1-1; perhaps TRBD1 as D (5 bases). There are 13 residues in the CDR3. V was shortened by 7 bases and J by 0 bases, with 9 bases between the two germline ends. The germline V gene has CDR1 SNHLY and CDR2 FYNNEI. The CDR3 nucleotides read TGTGCCAGCACGGACACAATGAACACTGAAGCTTTCTTT. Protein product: CASTDTMNTEAFF. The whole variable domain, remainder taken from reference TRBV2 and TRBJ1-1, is EPEVTQTPSHQVTQMGQEVILRCVPISNHLYFYWYRQILGQKVEFLVSFYNNEISEKSEIFDDQFSVERPDGSNFTLKIRSTKLEDSAMYFCASTDTMNTEAFFGQGTRLTVV.

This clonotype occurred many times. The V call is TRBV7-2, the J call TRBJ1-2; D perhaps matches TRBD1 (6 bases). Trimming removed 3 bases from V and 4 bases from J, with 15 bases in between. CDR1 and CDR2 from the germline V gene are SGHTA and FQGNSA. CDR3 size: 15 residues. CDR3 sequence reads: CASSFDGGGGYGYTF. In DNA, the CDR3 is TGTGCCAGCAGCTTCGACGGAGGGGGGGGCTATGGCTACACCTTC.

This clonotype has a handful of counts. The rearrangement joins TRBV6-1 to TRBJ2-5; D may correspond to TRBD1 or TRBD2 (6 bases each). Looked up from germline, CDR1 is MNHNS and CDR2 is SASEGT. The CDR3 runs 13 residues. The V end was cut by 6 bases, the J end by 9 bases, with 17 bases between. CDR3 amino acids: CASRGLPGEAQYF. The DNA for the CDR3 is TGTGCCAGCAGAGGACTACCAGGGGAGGCCCAGTACTTC.

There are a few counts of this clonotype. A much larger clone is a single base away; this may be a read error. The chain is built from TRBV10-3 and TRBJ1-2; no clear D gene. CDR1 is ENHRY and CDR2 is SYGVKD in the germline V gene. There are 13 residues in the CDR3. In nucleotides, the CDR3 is TGTGCCATCAGTGGCGCAGAGAACTATGGCTGCACCTTC. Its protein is CAISGAENYGCTF.

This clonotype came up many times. CDR3 DNA sequence: TGTGCCAGCAGTTTATGGAGCTATGGCTACACCTTC. It is translated as CASSLWSYGYTF. The chain has TRBV28 and TRBJ1-2; D gene uncertain. The CDR3 has 12 residues. The germline gives CDR1 MDHEN, CDR2 SYDVKM. V shed 0 bases and J shed 4 bases, with 3 bases lying between them.

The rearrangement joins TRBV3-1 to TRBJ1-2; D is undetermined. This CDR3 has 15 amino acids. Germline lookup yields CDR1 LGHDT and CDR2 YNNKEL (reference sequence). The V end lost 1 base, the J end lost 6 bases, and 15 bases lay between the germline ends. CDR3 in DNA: TGTGCCAGCAGCCAAGCTCAAGCGGGGAACAATGGCTACACCTTC. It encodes CASSQAQAGNNGYTF.

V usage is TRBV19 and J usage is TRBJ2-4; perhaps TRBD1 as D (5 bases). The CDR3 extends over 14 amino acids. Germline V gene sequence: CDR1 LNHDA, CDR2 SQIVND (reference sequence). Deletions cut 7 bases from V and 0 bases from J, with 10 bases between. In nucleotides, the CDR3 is TGTGCCAGTAAACAGGATCTAGCCAAAAACATTCAGTACTTC. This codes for CASKQDLAKNIQYF.